This T cell receptor beta chain is drawn from a study of blood T cell repertoires in COVID-19. Across the study: Collection of acute and convalescent COVID-19 samples took place in the United States, Italy and Spain. From T cells, B-cell-depleted T cells, or PBMCs came the material, which was cDNA or gDNA.

A Seattle source enrolled patients during active infection and followed them longitudinally. The method was immunoSEQ multiplex PCR; TCRdb's version includes in-frame clones alone and lacks a portion of them. The sample lists approximately 120,000 clones, around 83% occurring once. This CDR3 contains 14 residues. Deletions cut 0 bases from V and 6 bases from J, with 12 bases between. Germline lookup yields CDR1 SNHLY and CDR2 FYNNEI. V is TRBV2 and J is TRBJ2-7; perhaps TRBD2 as D (6 bases). The TCR was taken from a woman aged 80 or over with COVID-19, enrolled during active disease. The sequenced sample consisted of peripheral blood. The CDR3, as DNA: TGTGCCAGCAGTGAAGCGCCGAAGGGAGGCGAGCAGTACTTC. It specifies CASSEAPKGGEQYF.